Presented here are 31 T cell receptor beta chains from one specimen sequenced in a study of T cells in Graves' hyperthyroidism and ophthalmopathy (dated by TCRdb to between 2017 and 2020). The method behind the library was multiplex PCR. Instrument on record: Illumina HiSeq 2000. Amplification of TCR beta CDR3 regions was carried out from RNA transcripts. For the first round of RT-PCR on the TCR CDR3, the HTBI primer set was used together with the Qiagen OneStep RT-PCR kit. The public reads were reanalyzed by TCRdb: fastp trimming at Q25, MiXCR alignment, in-frame beta chains only. All rows with the same CDR3 protein become a single entry with the most common DNA and genes. The sample table records approximately 600,000 distinct CDR3 sequences; approximately 13% of these occur just once. Roughly 6.2% of the sample comes from the top ten. The sequenced material came from blood. These receptors were collected from a woman between 25 and 40 years old with Graves' hyperthyroidism that later progressed to Graves' ophthalmopathy.

This clonotype was seen at least ten times. This chain uses TRBV2 with TRBJ2-1; D possibly matches TRBD1 or TRBD2 (5 bases each). The CDR3 sequence is 14 residues long. CDR1 is SNHLY and CDR2 is FYNNEI in the germline V gene. V was cut by 2 bases and J by 9 bases, with 14 bases left in between. The CDR3 DNA sequence: TGTGCCAGCAGTGAATTGGGGGATCTTGGTGAGCAGTTCTTC. Its protein is CASSELGDLGEQFF.

In the case of this clonotype: This may be a read error: a much more frequent sequence differs by one nucleotide. The CDR3 ends on some other residue instead of the conserved phenylalanine or tryptophan, so this is likely a read error. The V gene is TRBV27, the J gene TRBJ2-1; 7 positions match TRBD1. V gave up 7 bases and J gave up 1 base; unmatched junction bases: 4. This CDR3 is built from 14 residues. Germline V gene sequence: CDR1 MNHEY, CDR2 SMNVEV (reference sequence). The CDR3 region has the DNA TGTGCCAGCATGGGACAGCCGTCCTACAATGAGCAGTTCGTC. Amino acids: CASMGQPSYNEQFV.

This clonotype was seen a handful of times. The chain links TRBV25-1 to TRBJ2-5; the D is unclear. CDR1 is MGHDK, CDR2 SYGVNS, per germline. Trimming stripped 1 base from V and 1 base from J, with 7 bases between. This CDR3 is built from 14 residues. The CDR3 protein is CASSESAFQETQYF. CDR3 in DNA: TGTGCCAGCAGTGAATCGGCCTTCCAAGAGACCCAGTACTTC.

This chain links TRBV6-1 with TRBJ1-4; unclear D gene. V was clipped by 7 bases and J by 3 bases, with 9 bases between them. Germline V gives CDR1 MNHNS, CDR2 SASEGT. The CDR3 has 13 residues. CDR3: CASKTLSNEKLFF. CDR3 coding DNA: TGTGCCAGCAAGACACTATCTAATGAAAAACTGTTTTTT.

This clonotype has just a few counts. A clone one base away is much larger, so this may be a read error. This chain links TRBV2 with TRBJ1-6; 9 bases are shared with TRBD1. Trimming took 7 bases from V and 12 from J; bases not matched to a gene: 13. The length of the CDR3 is 15 residues. From germline, CDR1 is SNHLY and CDR2 FYNNEI. The CDR3 DNA reads TGTGCCAGCACCCGGGGGGACAGGGATTCTTTACCCCTCCACTTT. This translates into CASTRGDRDSLPLHF. Supplemented by reference TRBV2 and TRBJ1-6, the full variable domain reads EPEVTQTPSHQVTQMGQEVILRCVPISNHLYFYWYRQILGQKVEFLVSFYNNEISEKSEIFDDQFSVERPDGSNFTLKIRSTKLEDSAMYFCASTRGDRDSLPLHFGNGTRLTVT.

This clonotype has a count of ten or more. The V gene is TRBV29-1, the J gene TRBJ2-7, with 8 bases that match TRBD1. Germline loops: CDR1 SQVTM, CDR2 ANQGSEA. Trimming cost V 1 base and J 2 bases; bases outside gene matches: 1. The CDR3 has 13 amino acids. The DNA of the CDR3 is TGCAGCGTTGAAGCAGGGGGCCCCTACGAGCAGTACTTC. It encodes CSVEAGGPYEQYF.

There are many counts of this clonotype. The rearrangement links TRBV12-5 to TRBJ1-1; D call uncertain. CDR3 length: 16 residues. V dropped 4 bases and J dropped 1 base, with 16 bases sitting between them. Germline assignment: CDR1 LGHNT and CDR2 FRNRAP. The CDR3 bases are TGTGCTAGTGGTTCTAACACCCACACACAGAACACTGAAGCTTTCTTT. Its protein product is CASGSNTHTQNTEAFF.

As concerns this clonotype: A much larger clone sits a single nucleotide away, making a read error possible. The chain joins TRBV28 to TRBJ1-5, with D unresolved. This CDR3 has 15 residues. CDR1 is MDHEN and CDR2 is SYDVKM in the germline V gene. In nucleotides, the CDR3 is TGTGCCAACAGTTTTGTAGGCATTGGCAATCAGCCCCAGCATTTT. This translates into CANSFVGIGNQPQHF.

This clonotype was detected ten times or more. This chain connects TRBV6-1 to TRBJ2-7, with TRBD2 matching 7 bases. This CDR3 contains 18 residues. Trimming at V came to 5 bases and at J to 1 base, leaving 17 bases not matched to a gene. Germline-derived CDR1 and CDR2 are MNHNS and SASEGT. The CDR3 reads CASSNRWSGVSTSYEQYF. CDR3 DNA sequence: TGTGCCAGCAGTAACCGTTGGAGCGGGGTTTCCACATCCTACGAGCAGTACTTC.

This clonotype was picked up many times. The V call is TRBV20-1, the J call TRBJ2-7, with TRBD1 matching over 9 bases. This CDR3 has 13 residues. In germline, CDR1 is DFQATT, CDR2 SNEGSKA (reference sequence). V was clipped by 6 bases and J by 3 bases; unmatched bases: 6. CDR3 DNA: TGCAGTGCAGACCGGGACAGGGACTACGAGCAGTACTTC. It translates to CSADRDRDYEQYF.

This clonotype was observed at least ten times. The rearrangement joins TRBV27 to TRBJ2-2; D is ambiguous. The V end lost 3 bases, the J end lost 1 base, and 6 bases lay between the germline ends. CDR3 size: 14 residues. Germline V CDR1 and CDR2: MNHEY, SMNVEV (reference sequence). The CDR3 nucleotides are TGTGCCAGCAGTTTTTTGGGGAACACCGGGGAGCTGTTTTTT. This codes for CASSFLGNTGELFF.

This clonotype was picked up a small number of times. The gene calls are TRBV18 and TRBJ2-7, with D tentatively TRBD1 or TRBD2 (5 bases each). Trimming pared 5 bases from V and 2 bases from J, leaving 25 bases between. Looked up from germline, CDR1 is KGHSH and CDR2 is LQKENI. The CDR3 extends over 18 amino acids. The CDR3 loop is CASSWTAQLGEWTYEQYF. The CDR3 bases are TGTGCCAGCTCATGGACCGCACAGTTGGGGGAGTGGACCTACGAGCAGTACTTC.

The genes are TRBV24-1 and TRBJ2-2; 8 nucleotides line up with TRBD1. The CDR3 runs to 14 residues. Germline CDR1 reads KGHDR; CDR2 reads SFDVKD. J gave up 5 bases and V 9 bases, and 7 bases lay outside the gene matches. The CDR3 protein is CATDITGGTGELFF. The CDR3, as DNA: TGTGCCACCGATATCACAGGGGGGACCGGGGAGCTGTTTTTT.

A few counts support this clonotype. This may be a read error: a much more frequent sequence differs by one nucleotide. The CDR3 DNA reads as TGTGCCACCTCCTACACGAACACTGAAGCTCTCTTT. It translates to CATSYTNTEALF. The V call is TRBV12-3 or TRBV12-4, the J call TRBJ1-1, with unresolved D. This CDR3 has 12 amino acids.

The CDR3 region is CASGLAGVDTQYF. DNA of the CDR3: TGTGCCTCAGGACTAGCGGGGGTTGATACGCAGTATTTT. V is TRBV10-3 and J is TRBJ2-3; 13 bases are shared with TRBD2. The CDR3 spans 13 residues. Germline loops: CDR1 ENHRY, CDR2 SYGVKD. J was trimmed by 6 bases and V by 11 bases; bases with no gene match: 5.

This clonotype was picked up a small number of times. The genes are TRBV20-1 and TRBJ2-3; D call uncertain. Germline V CDR1 and CDR2: DFQATT, SNEGSKA (reference sequence). There are 12 residues in the CDR3. The CDR3 reads CRLWESTDTQYF. CDR3 nucleotides: TGCAGGCTTTGGGAATCCACAGATACGCAGTATTTT.

About this clonotype itself: One base away lies a much larger clone, so this may be a sequencing read error. The CDR3 coding sequence is TGTGCCAGCAGGAAAAGCGGGAGTCAGTACAATGAGCAGTCCTTC. Protein: CASRKSGSQYNEQSF. V is TRBV7-3 and J is TRBJ2-1; 8 bases match TRBD2. CDR3 length equals 15 residues. CDR1 is SGHTA and CDR2 is FQGTGA in the germline V gene.

This clonotype was counted many times. V gene TRBV13 combines with J gene TRBJ2-5; D uncertain. V was shortened by 1 base and J by 4 bases, with 10 bases between the two germline ends. Looked up from germline, CDR1 is PRHDT and CDR2 is FYEKMQ (reference sequence). The CDR3 covers 14 residues. The CDR3 here is CASSLAPVAETQYF. The CDR3 DNA follows: TGTGCCAGCAGCTTAGCCCCCGTAGCAGAGACCCAGTACTTC.

This clonotype was counted at least ten times. The chain joins TRBV5-1 to TRBJ1-4, with TRBD1 as a possible D gene (6 bases). Trimming left V 4 bases short and J 6 bases short, with 16 bases between. The CDR3 runs to 15 residues. CDR1 is SGHRS and CDR2 is YFSETQ in the germline V gene. CDR3 DNA: TGCGCCAGCAGCGGAACAGGGCATGAGGATGAAAAACTGTTTTTT. Translated, it gives CASSGTGHEDEKLFF.

This clonotype has a count of ten or more. The chain employs TRBV30 and TRBJ1-5; D perhaps matches TRBD1 (5 bases). CDR3 length: 14 amino acids. Per the germline V gene, CDR1 is GTSNPN and CDR2 is SVGIG (reference sequence). V was pared by 0 bases and J by 2 bases, with 8 bases between. The CDR3 is CAWSVLGGNQPQHF. For the CDR3, the DNA is TGTGCCTGGAGTGTACTAGGGGGCAATCAGCCCCAGCATTTT.

A few counts support this clonotype. The chain employs TRBV3-1 and TRBJ2-2; D not resolved. The length of the CDR3 is 15 residues. Between the trimmed V and J ends, which lost 0 bases and 0 bases, there was a span of 5 bases. Per the germline V gene, CDR1 is LGHDT and CDR2 is YNNKEL (reference sequence). The CDR3 nucleotides are TGTGCCAGCAGCCAAGAACTTGCGAACACCGGGGAGCTGTTTTTT. Residues: CASSQELANTGELFF.

V is TRBV12-3 or TRBV12-4 and J is TRBJ2-7; TRBD2 aligns across 8 bases. CDR3 length: 19 amino acids. With 5 bases clipped from V and 4 bases from J, the junction kept 22 bases outside the gene matches. CDR3 loop: CASSPGRWGKGLDDYEQYF. CDR3 bases: TGTGCCAGCAGTCCCGGGCGCTGGGGCAAGGGACTAGACGATTACGAGCAGTACTTC.

This clonotype has at least ten counts. J is TRBJ2-1 and V is TRBV7-9; D remains ambiguous. The ends were cut back, 5 bases at V and 10 bases at J, with 12 bases in the middle. CDR1 and CDR2 (germline): SEHNR, FQNEAQ (reference sequence). The CDR3 has 12 residues. This chain's CDR3 is CASSHLEEEQFF. CDR3 in DNA: TGTGCCAGCAGCCATCTAGAAGAAGAGCAGTTCTTC.

This clonotype was observed many times. The CDR3, as DNA: TGTGCCAGCAGTCCCTCCGGGGGGCTCTATGGCTACACCTTC. Amino acids: CASSPSGGLYGYTF. The rearrangement uses TRBV28 and TRBJ1-2; a possible D gene is TRBD1 (6 bases). Germline CDR1 MDHEN, CDR2 SYDVKM. The CDR3 contains 14 residues. V shed 5 bases and J shed 4 bases, with 14 bases lying between them.

This clonotype was detected only a few times. The chain combines TRBV30 with TRBJ2-2, with D perhaps given as TRBD1 or TRBD2 (6 bases each). Germline lookup yields CDR1 GTSNPN and CDR2 SVGIG (reference sequence). The CDR3 runs to 12 residues. V gave up 3 bases and J gave up 6 bases, with 8 bases separating them. The CDR3 DNA reads TGTGCCTGGAGGGGGGGCCCCGGGGAGCTGTTTTTT. The encoded protein is CAWRGGPGELFF.

This clonotype was seen repeatedly, ten times or more. The rearrangement links TRBV2 to TRBJ2-1, with D tentatively TRBD2 (5 bases). The V and J ends lost 7 bases and 10 bases respectively, with 17 bases between them. In germline, CDR1 is SNHLY, CDR2 FYNNEI. This CDR3 contains 13 residues. CDR3 sequence reads: CASTPPPGLEQFF. CDR3 nucleotide sequence: TGTGCCAGCACCCCACCCCCGGGGTTAGAGCAGTTCTTC.

This clonotype was counted ten times or more. The CDR3 bases are TGTGCCAGCAGTTCAGGGCTTAATGAAAAACTGTTTTTT. Its protein is CASSSGLNEKLFF. The chain uses TRBV27 and TRBJ1-4; maybe TRBD1 (5 bases). V lost 4 bases, J lost 4 bases, and 7 bases lay in between. The CDR3 has 13 amino acids. Germline CDR1 reads MNHEY; CDR2 reads SMNVEV (reference sequence).

Notes on this clonotype: A much more abundant neighbour one base away suggests this may be a read error. A read error is likely, as this CDR3 ends without the conserved phenylalanine or tryptophan. V gene TRBV9 combines with J gene TRBJ2-1, with 10 bases matching TRBD2. The CDR3 has 15 residues. From germline, CDR1 is SGDLS and CDR2 YYNGEE. The ends lost 2 bases at V and 8 bases at J; junction bases unmatched: 7. CDR3 sequence: CASSVGSGRMDEQFL. CDR3 DNA: TGTGCCAGCAGCGTTGGTAGCGGGAGGATGGATGAGCAGTTCTTA.

This chain uses TRBV7-9 with TRBJ2-2; tentative D call: TRBD2 (7 bases). From germline, CDR1 is SEHNR and CDR2 FQNEAQ (reference sequence). V lost 5 bases, J lost 2 bases, and 15 bases lay in between. The CDR3 sequence is 16 residues long. This CDR3 reads CASSPNRGGNTGELFF. The CDR3 coding sequence is TGTGCCAGCAGCCCCAATAGGGGGGGCAACACCGGGGAGCTGTTTTTT.

This clonotype was detected ten times or more. This chain uses TRBV11-2 with TRBJ2-7, with 8 bases that match TRBD2. CDR1 is SGHAT, CDR2 FQNNGV, per germline. The CDR3 extends over 17 amino acids. The V gene end was trimmed by 1 base and the J gene end by 2 bases; junction bases not matched to a gene: 10. The chain's CDR3 is CASSLAAGVGVTYEQYF. For the CDR3, the DNA is TGTGCCAGCAGCTTAGCAGCGGGAGTGGGGGTTACCTACGAGCAGTACTTC.

This clonotype has a count of ten or more. This chain uses TRBV28 with TRBJ1-5; D not certain. V was shortened by 2 bases and J by 0 bases, with 11 bases between the two germline ends. CDR3 length: 16 residues. Germline CDR1 reads MDHEN; CDR2 reads SYDVKM. CDR3 in amino acids: CASSLLNWYSNQPQHF. In DNA, the CDR3 is TGTGCCAGCAGTTTACTTAACTGGTATAGCAATCAGCCCCAGCATTTT.